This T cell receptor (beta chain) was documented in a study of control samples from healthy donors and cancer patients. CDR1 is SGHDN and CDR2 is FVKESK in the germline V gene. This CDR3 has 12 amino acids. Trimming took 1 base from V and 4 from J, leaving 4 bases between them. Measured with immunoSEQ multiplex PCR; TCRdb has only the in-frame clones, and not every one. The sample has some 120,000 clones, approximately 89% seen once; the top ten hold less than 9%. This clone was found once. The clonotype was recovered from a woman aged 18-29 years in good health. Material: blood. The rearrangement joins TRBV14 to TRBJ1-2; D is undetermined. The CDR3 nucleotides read TGTGCCAGCAGCCAAGGGCTCTATGGCTACACCTTC. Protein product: CASSQGLYGYTF.